The 22 T cell receptor beta chains reported below all come from one sample, sequenced in a study of Ad26.COV2.S vaccination and SARS-CoV-2 variants. Treatment of the sample: 15 to 20 received Ad26.COV2.S at low or high dose, single or two shots; roughly five received placebo; per-sample allocation not given. The study sampled participants on day 63 after the first vaccine or placebo injection. Using immunoSEQ multiplex PCR, the repertoire was profiled, and TCRdb retains in-frame clones only, with some absent. The repertoire includes about 410,000 clones, 92% of them detected once, and approximately 1.7% sits in the top ten. Sequenced here: peripheral blood, sampled in a trial of Ad26.COV2.S vaccine versus placebo. The receptors derive from a person between 18 and 65 years old who received the Ad26.COV2.S COVID-19 vaccine or a placebo.

J is TRBJ1-1 and V is TRBV19, with D tentatively TRBD1 (6 bases). The CDR3 is 16 amino acids. V was pared by 3 bases and J by 1 base, with 15 bases between. The germline gives CDR1 LNHDA, CDR2 SQIVND (reference sequence). The CDR3 DNA sequence: TGTGCCAGTAGTATTGGAGGGGGAGGGGGGAACACTGAAGCTTTCTTT. Translated: CASSIGGGGGNTEAFF.

The chain uses TRBV27 and TRBJ2-3; D is unclear. The CDR3 extends over 17 amino acids. In germline, CDR1 is MNHEY, CDR2 SMNVEV (reference sequence). Trimming left V 2 bases short and J 6 bases short, with 21 bases between. The DNA for the CDR3 is TGTGCCAGCAGTTTACTCAACTCCCAGGTATCCCCCGATACGCAGTATTTT. Protein: CASSLLNSQVSPDTQYF.

The rearrangement uses TRBV7-2 and TRBJ2-7; TRBD1 is a possible D gene (5 bases). V was cut by 3 bases and J by 7 bases, with 16 bases left in between. CDR3 length equals 14 residues. Germline-derived CDR1 and CDR2 are SGHTA and FQGNSA. The CDR3 nucleotides read TGTGCCAGCAGCTTCTTACCGGGCTCAGGGGAGCAGTACTTC. It encodes CASSFLPGSGEQYF.

V usage is TRBV28 and J usage is TRBJ2-2, with TRBD1 as a possible D gene (5 bases). The V end was cut by 4 bases, the J end by 4 bases, with 13 bases between. The germline gives CDR1 MDHEN, CDR2 SYDVKM. The CDR3 totals 15 residues. DNA for the CDR3: TGTGCCAGCAGTTCCACAACTGACAGCACCGGGGAGCTGTTTTTT. It translates to CASSSTTDSTGELFF.

The chain employs TRBV12-5 and TRBJ2-2; TRBD1 matches at 7 bases. Germline V gene data show CDR1 as LGHNT and CDR2 as FRNRAP. The CDR3 totals 18 residues. Trimming cost V 0 bases and J 0 bases; bases outside gene matches: 7. CDR3 nucleotides: TGTGCTAGTGGTTTGGTCCGGGACAGCAAGCCGAACACCGGGGAGCTGTTTTTT. It translates to CASGLVRDSKPNTGELFF. The entire variable domain, with the rest obtained from reference TRBV12-5 and TRBJ2-2, is as follows: DARVTQTPRHKVTEMGQEVTMRCQPILGHNTVFWYRQTMMQGLELLAYFRNRAPLDDSGMPKDRFSAEMPDATLATLKIQPSEPRDSAVYFCASGLVRDSKPNTGELFFGEGSRLTVL.

The chain is built from TRBV12-3 or TRBV12-4 and TRBJ1-1; D not certain. There are 11 residues in the CDR3. V gave up 7 bases and J gave up 4 bases, with 7 bases separating them. CDR3 nucleotide sequence: TGTGCCAGCATCTGGGGCACTGAAGCTTTCTTT. Translation: CASIWGTEAFF.

The chain has TRBV11-2 and TRBJ2-3; possibly TRBD1 for D (5 bases). CDR3 length: 15 amino acids. CDR1 and CDR2 from the germline V gene are SGHAT and FQNNGV. Trimming pared 0 bases from V and 1 base from J, leaving 8 bases between. The CDR3 is CASSLEGVGTDTQYF. In nucleotides, the CDR3 is TGTGCCAGCAGCTTAGAAGGGGTCGGCACAGATACGCAGTATTTT.

The V and J genes are TRBV28 and TRBJ1-5, with 7 bases identical to TRBD1. The germline gives CDR1 MDHEN, CDR2 SYDVKM. The trim removed 6 bases at V and 7 bases at J, leaving 9 bases unmatched. This CDR3 contains 14 residues. The CDR3: CASRPQGMGQPQHF. CDR3 DNA: TGTGCCAGCAGACCACAGGGGATGGGCCAGCCCCAGCATTTT.

The V gene is TRBV30, the J gene TRBJ1-5, with a tentative D call TRBD1 (6 bases). V was clipped by 3 bases and J by 4 bases, with 22 bases between them. Looked up from germline, CDR1 is GTSNPN and CDR2 is SVGIG (reference sequence). This CDR3 is built from 17 residues. The CDR3 spells CAWSLLPQGLGNQPQHF. DNA for the CDR3: TGTGCCTGGAGCCTTCTTCCACAGGGTTTAGGAAATCAGCCCCAGCATTTT. Together with reference TRBV30 and TRBJ1-5, the CDR3 gives the full variable domain: SQTIHQWPATLVQPVGSPLSLECTVEGTSNPNLYWYRQAAGRGLQLLFYSVGIGQISSEVPQNLSASRPQDRQFILSSKKLLLSDSGFYLCAWSLLPQGLGNQPQHFGDGTRLSIL.

CDR3 coding DNA: TGCGCCAGCAGCCAAGATGTCAGGGAACTCTATGGCTACACCTTC. It translates to CASSQDVRELYGYTF. The chain joins TRBV4-3 to TRBJ1-2; TRBD1 is a possible D gene (5 bases). Trimming stripped 0 bases from V and 4 bases from J, with 12 bases between. This CDR3 is built from 15 residues. Germline V gene data show CDR1 as LGHNA and CDR2 as YSLEER.

This clone was detected once. V and J are TRBV7-2 and TRBJ1-6, with D perhaps TRBD1 (5 bases). V lost 4 bases to trimming and J lost 6 bases, with 13 bases between them. Looked up from germline, CDR1 is SGHTA and CDR2 is FQGNSA. The CDR3 runs 15 residues. The CDR3 bases are TGTGCCAGCAGCTACAGGTTAGGGAGTAATTCACCCCTCCACTTT. It translates to CASSYRLGSNSPLHF.

The rearrangement links TRBV28 to TRBJ2-3; D not resolved. CDR3 length: 13 amino acids. Trimming removed 7 bases from V and 0 bases from J, with 8 bases in between. Germline V gives CDR1 MDHEN, CDR2 SYDVKM. In DNA, the CDR3 is TGTGCCAGCATCCGAAGTAGCACAGATACGCAGTATTTT. Residues: CASIRSSTDTQYF. The full variable domain, with the rest looked up from reference TRBV28 and TRBJ2-3, is DVKVTQSSRYLVKRTGEKVFLECVQDMDHENMFWYRQDPGLGLRLIYFSYDVKMKEKGDIPEGYSVSREKKERFSLILESASTNQTSMYLCASIRSSTDTQYFGPGTRLTVL.

This clone was observed once. The chain is built from TRBV20-1 and TRBJ2-1, with TRBD2 identical over 9 bases. J lost 8 bases, V lost 3 bases, and 2 bases had no gene match. The germline CDR1 and CDR2 sequences are DFQATT and SNEGSKA (reference sequence). This CDR3 is built from 12 residues. Here the CDR3 DNA reads TGCAGTGCTAGTGGACTAGCGTATGAGCAGTTCTTC. Protein sequence: CSASGLAYEQFF.

The chain joins TRBV19 to TRBJ2-2; 14 bases agree with TRBD2. The CDR3 sequence is 17 residues long. The V and J ends lost 4 bases and 4 bases, in that order; junction bases with no gene match: 5. Germline loops: CDR1 LNHDA, CDR2 SQIVND (reference sequence). The CDR3 region has the DNA TGTGCCAGTAGTAGGGGGACTAGCGGGGGATTCACCGGGGAGCTGTTTTTT. Protein sequence: CASSRGTSGGFTGELFF. The full variable domain, rest sourced from reference TRBV19 and TRBJ2-2, is DGGITQSPKYLFRKEGQNVTLSCEQNLNHDAMYWYRQDPGQGLRLIYYSQIVNDFQKGDIAEGYSVSREKKESFPLTVTSAQKNPTAFYLCASSRGTSGGFTGELFFGEGSRLTVL.

The CDR3 coding sequence is TGTGCCAGCAGCTTAGACCGACAGGGGGGCGCTGAAGCTTTCTTT. Its translation is CASSLDRQGGAEAFF. The chain carries TRBV7-6 and TRBJ1-1; 9 bases line up with TRBD1. Losses at the gene ends were 1 base for V and 6 bases for J; bases not matched to a gene: 6. Germline CDR1 is SGHVS and CDR2 is FNYEAQ. The CDR3 spans 15 residues.

In its sample, this clone was seen once. The chain has TRBV27 and TRBJ1-2, with TRBD1 identical over 12 bases. This CDR3 is 16 amino acids long. Germline CDR1 MNHEY, CDR2 SMNVEV (reference sequence). The J segment lost 8 bases and the V segment lost 4 bases, leaving 11 bases of the junction unmatched. This chain's CDR3 is CASSYRAMGQGAGYTF. The CDR3 nucleotides read TGTGCCAGCAGTTACAGAGCCATGGGACAGGGGGCGGGCTACACCTTC.

J is TRBJ2-5 and V is TRBV19; 7 bases map to TRBD2. The J segment lost 4 bases and the V segment lost 3 bases, leaving 8 bases of the junction unmatched. The length of the CDR3 is 15 residues. Germline CDR1 and CDR2: LNHDA and SQIVND (reference sequence). The CDR3 is CASSMLGREGETQYF. The DNA for the CDR3 is TGTGCCAGTAGTATGTTGGGCAGGGAGGGAGAGACCCAGTACTTC.

J is TRBJ1-4 and V is TRBV5-4; 10 bases agree with TRBD1. Germline trimming cut 4 bases from V and 4 bases from J; bases unmatched to any gene: 7. The CDR3 has 16 amino acids. From germline, CDR1 is SGHNT and CDR2 YYREEE (reference sequence). The CDR3 DNA reads TGTGCCAGCAGCGAGGACAGGGGGAAAAATAATGAAAAACTGTTTTTT. Its protein product is CASSEDRGKNNEKLFF.

The J gene is TRBJ1-1, the V gene TRBV18, with 7 bases identical to TRBD1. Germline CDR1 is KGHSH and CDR2 is LQKENI. The CDR3 is 14 amino acids. The V segment lost 2 bases and the J segment 4 bases; nucleotides outside the gene matches: 4. This chain's CDR3 is CASSPGQGGTEAFF. CDR3 DNA sequence: TGTGCCAGCTCACCAGGGCAGGGGGGCACTGAAGCTTTCTTT.

This clone was observed a single time. The chain links TRBV13 to TRBJ2-4; TRBD1 agrees at 8 bases. CDR3 length: 15 residues. With 3 bases clipped from V and 7 bases from J, the junction kept 8 bases outside the gene matches. From germline, CDR1 is PRHDT and CDR2 FYEKMQ (reference sequence). The CDR3 DNA follows: TGTGCCAGCAGCTTTGCAGGGGGCGGATTTAACATTCAGTACTTC. As protein: CASSFAGGGFNIQYF.

This clone was recorded once. The genes are TRBV27 and TRBJ1-3; the D is unclear. Trimming took 8 bases from V and 4 from J, leaving 12 bases between them. Germline V lookup: CDR1 MNHEY, CDR2 SMNVEV (reference sequence). This CDR3 is built from 13 residues. For the CDR3, the DNA is TGTGCCAGCTACCCTCTCGGGGGAAACACCATATATTTT. Translating gives CASYPLGGNTIYF.

This clone turned up a few times. The chain recombines TRBV5-1 with TRBJ2-1; maybe TRBD1 (6 bases). The V gene lost 1 base and the J gene lost 2 bases, with 10 bases spanning the gap. The germline V gene encodes CDR1 SGHRS and CDR2 YFSETQ. There are 15 residues in the CDR3. This CDR3 is CASSLMGAAYNEQFF. The CDR3 coding sequence is TGCGCCAGCAGCTTGATGGGGGCCGCCTACAATGAGCAGTTCTTC. The whole variable domain, filled in from reference TRBV5-1 and TRBJ2-1, reads KAGVTQTPRYLIKTRGQQVTLSCSPISGHRSVSWYQQTPGQGLQFLFEYFSETQRNKGNFPGRFSGRQFSNSRSEMNVSTLELGDSALYLCASSLMGAAYNEQFFGPGTRLTVL.